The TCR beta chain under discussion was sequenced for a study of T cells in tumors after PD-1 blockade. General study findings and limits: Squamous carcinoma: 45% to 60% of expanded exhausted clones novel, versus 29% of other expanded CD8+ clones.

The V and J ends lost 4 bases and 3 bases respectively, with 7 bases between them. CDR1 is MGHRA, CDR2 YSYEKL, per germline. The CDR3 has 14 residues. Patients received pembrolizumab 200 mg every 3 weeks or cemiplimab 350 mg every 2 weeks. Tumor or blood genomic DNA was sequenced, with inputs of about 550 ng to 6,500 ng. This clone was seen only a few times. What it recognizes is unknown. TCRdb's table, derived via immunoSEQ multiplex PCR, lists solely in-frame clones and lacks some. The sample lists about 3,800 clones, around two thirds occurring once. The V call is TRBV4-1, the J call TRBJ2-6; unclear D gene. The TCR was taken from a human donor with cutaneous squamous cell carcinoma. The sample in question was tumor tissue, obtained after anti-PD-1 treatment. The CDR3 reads CASSPLVGANVLTF. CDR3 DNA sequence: TGCGCCAGCAGCCCGCTTGTTGGGGCCAACGTCCTGACTTTC.